The present entry profiles one TCR beta chain with its context. Its antigen is currently unknown. Germline V lookup: CDR1 SGHTA, CDR2 FQGNSA. V lost 0 bases to trimming and J lost 4 bases, with 15 bases between them. This CDR3 is 17 amino acids long. The data are from a study of cytomegalovirus exposure and HLA in healthy donors. In the PCR, 60 Vbeta and 13 Jbeta primers were used. Per the original data handling: Roughly 11 million of the roughly 80 million unique TCR beta chains counted in a later analysis were shared. Some clones are missing from TCRdb's copy, which holds only in-frame ones; the method was immunoSEQ multiplex PCR. The V and J calls and clone size come from that table; D and trimming were worked out from the DNA. The profile covers under 200,000 clones, with less than 85% appearing a single time and roughly 1.5% taken by the ten largest. Points from the study as a whole: Judged likely to be a sequencing artifact was a cluster of highly shared sequence variants. An ancestry cluster, one associated with Asian ancestry, reportedly showed fewer N-insertions than the 666-donor mean in a later analysis. Earlier analysis looked at TCR beta V segments, and most were productive about 90% or about 30% of the time.

Sequenced sample: PBMCs. This rearrangement joins TRBV7-2 to TRBJ2-2; D might be TRBD2 (6 bases). The source is a male donor in good health and CMV-seronegative. The CDR3 loop reads CASSLASRGGGTGELFF. CDR3 bases: TGTGCCAGCAGCTTAGCGTCGCGTGGGGGAGGCACCGGGGAGCTGTTTTTT.